This T cell receptor beta chain was recorded in a study of blood T cell repertoires in COVID-19. Background on the study: The United States, Italy and Spain supplied acute and convalescent COVID-19 samples. In each case, the material was cDNA or gDNA derived from T cells, B-cell-depleted T cells, or PBMCs.

Study processing details: Cell counts per sample came from amplifying reference gene primers. Method: immunoSEQ multiplex PCR; TCRdb's copy keeps in-frame clones and lacks some. V, J and clone size are those of that table, while D and trimming were read from the DNA. In the table there are around 340,000 clones, roughly nine tenths of which are singletons. The ends lost 5 bases at V and 6 bases at J; junction bases unmatched: 9. CDR1 and CDR2 (germline): LNHDA, SQIVND (reference sequence). The CDR3 covers 15 residues. This sequence was found in an older woman with COVID-19, enrolled during active disease. This chain joins TRBV19 and TRBJ2-3, with TRBD2 identical over 9 bases. Source material: peripheral blood. The CDR3 here is CASSSRASGVDTQYF. As DNA, the CDR3 is TGTGCCAGTAGTTCCCGGGCTAGCGGGGTTGATACGCAGTATTTT.